The rows below give T cell receptor beta chains drawn from one sample of a study of blood T cells in healthy people across ages. TCRdb reprocessed the 5' RACE reads with MiXCR, giving one entry per CDR3 protein. The sample lists 850,000 to 1,000,000 distinct CDR3 sequences; around 48% were seen once. The sample was blood. These receptors all come from a man aged 25-45 years in good health. CDR3s include the opening cysteine and the closing phenylalanine or tryptophan. The D gene is left open where the match is weak. Expanded clones get a size class; other rows say once, few or many, or leave the size out.

>TRBV11-2|TRBJ2-3|NA|NA
TGTGCCAGCAGGACCGACTTCTTCACAGATACGCAGTATTTT
CASRTDFFTDTQYF
>TRBV20-1|TRBJ2-5|TRBD2|once
TGCAGTGCTACCGGGAGGGGGAAGAAGAGCGAGACCCAGTACTTC
CSATGRGKKSETQYF
>TRBV7-9|TRBJ1-1|NA|NA
TGTGCCAGCAGCGCACAGGGCTTTGCTGAAGCTTTCTTT
CASSAQGFAEAFF
>TRBV3-1|TRBJ2-5|NA|few
TGTGCCAGCAGCCAAGTCCCAGAGACCCAGTACTTC
CASSQVPETQYF
>TRBV28|TRBJ2-5|NA|NA
TGTACCAGCAGTTTAGGAGTCCGAACCGAAGAGACCCAGTACTTC
CTSSLGVRTEETQYF
>TRBV12-3/TRBV12-4|TRBJ2-1|TRBD2|NA
TGTGCCAGCTATACCCAGCGGGGGGGCAACAATGAGCAGTTCTTC
CASYTQRGGNNEQFF
>TRBV18|TRBJ2-1|NA|NA
TGTGCCAGCTCACAGGCCCATGAGCAGTTCTTC
CASSQAHEQFF
>TRBV29-1|TRBJ2-3|TRBD1|few
TGCAGCGTTTGGGACAGGGGGCTTTCAGATACGCAGTATTTT
CSVWDRGLSDTQYF
>TRBV4-1|TRBJ2-7|TRBD2|NA
TGCGCCAGCAGCCCCCTTTCGAGCGGGAGTAGGTACGAGCAGTACTTC
CASSPLSSGSRYEQYF
>TRBV4-1|TRBJ1-2|NA|few
TGCGCCAGCAGCCCCGGGACGGATAGGAACTATGGCTACACCTTC
CASSPGTDRNYGYTF
>TRBV28|TRBJ2-5|NA|NA
TGTGCCAGCAGTCCCGCCAACAAGGGGCTTCAAGAGACCCAGTACTTC
CASSPANKGLQETQYF
>TRBV28|TRBJ1-4|TRBD1|few
TGTGCCAGCAGGCAGGGCAGGGGGCGCGAAAAACTGTTTTTT
CASRQGRGREKLFF
>TRBV7-9|TRBJ2-5|NA|once
TGTGCCAGCAGCCCCCCCGGGGGTCTACCCCAAGAGACCCAGTACTTC
CASSPPGGLPQETQYF
>TRBV7-2|TRBJ2-3|NA|NA
TGTGCCAGCAGCTCTAAGGACAGAGGGACAGATACGCAGTATTTT
CASSSKDRGTDTQYF
>TRBV25-1|TRBJ2-3|NA|NA
TGTGCCAGCAGTGCAGGGCTTGTGGCCACAGATACGCAGTATTTT
CASSAGLVATDTQYF
>TRBV9|TRBJ2-7|TRBD2|NA
TGTGTCAGCAGCGTAGGGCCACTAGCGAATTACCCGAACGAGCAGTACTTC
CVSSVGPLANYPNEQYF
>TRBV10-3|TRBJ2-3|NA|NA
TGTGCCATCAGTGAGTCAAACAGGGCCACAGATACGCAGTATTTT
CAISESNRATDTQYF
>TRBV7-6|TRBJ2-3|TRBD2|many
TGTGCCAGCAGCTTCTCTAGCGGGGAAGTCACAGATACGCAGTATTTT
CASSFSSGEVTDTQYF
>TRBV4-1|TRBJ2-1|NA|few
TGCGCCAGCAGCCAAGAGAAGCGACCTTCCTACAATGAGCAGTTCTTC
CASSQEKRPSYNEQFF
>TRBV20-1|TRBJ1-6|NA|NA
TGCAGTGCTGGAGGAGACCAGGCCGGAAATTCACCCCTCCACTTT
CSAGGDQAGNSPLHF
>TRBV7-3|TRBJ2-2|NA|NA
TGTGCCAGCAGCTTATTTCTTAACGGGGAGCTGTTTTTT
CASSLFLNGELFF
>TRBV28|TRBJ2-3|NA|NA
TGTGCCAGCAGTTTGATTCAGGATAGCACAGATACGCAGTATTTT
CASSLIQDSTDTQYF
>TRBV3-1|TRBJ2-7|TRBD1|NA
TGTGCCAGCAGCCAAGCGGGACAGGGATCGTACGAGCAGTACTTC
CASSQAGQGSYEQYF
>TRBV10-3|TRBJ2-1|TRBD2|NA
TGTGCCATCAGTCAAAGGCTAGCGGGGGGAACCATCCAAGAGACCCAGTTCTTC
CAISQRLAGGTIQETQFF
>TRBV21-1|TRBJ2-7|NA|few
TGTGCCAGCAGCCCCCCGTTACACACCTACGAGCAGTACTTC
CASSPPLHTYEQYF
>TRBV6-2/TRBV6-3|TRBJ2-1|TRBD1|NA
TGTGCCAGCAGCGCTGGACAGGAGTACAATGAGCAGTTCTTC
CASSAGQEYNEQFF
>TRBV5-1|TRBJ1-2|TRBD1|NA
TGCGCCAGCAGCTGGGGACAGGGGGCCCTGTATGGCTACACCTTC
CASSWGQGALYGYTF
>TRBV11-3|TRBJ1-1|NA|many
TGTGCCAGCAGCCCCCCGGGCCGGCTGAACACTGAAGCTTTCTTT
CASSPPGRLNTEAFF
>TRBV15|TRBJ2-7|TRBD1|few
TGTGCCACCAGCGAAAGGACAGGCGGAATGGACGAGCAGTACTTC
CATSERTGGMDEQYF
>TRBV12-3/TRBV12-4|TRBJ2-5|NA|few
TGTGCCAGCAGTCCCCTGGGTGGGGTTGGGACCCAGTACTTC
CASSPLGGVGTQYF
>TRBV9|TRBJ2-3|NA|many
TGTGCCAGCAGCGTAGCATACCCTACAGATACGCAGTATTTT
CASSVAYPTDTQYF
>TRBV7-9|TRBJ1-1|TRBD1|NA
TGTGCCAGCGGCTGGACAGGGGAGACTGAAGCTTTCTTT
CASGWTGETEAFF
>TRBV7-9|TRBJ2-7|TRBD2|NA
TGTGCCAGCAGCGCATCTCTAGCGGGGGGGACCTACGAGCAGTACTTC
CASSASLAGGTYEQYF
>TRBV20-1|TRBJ2-3|TRBD1|many
TGCAGTGCTACCGGGACAGGGGGCTGGGGGACAGATACGCAGTATTTT
CSATGTGGWGTDTQYF
>TRBV12-3/TRBV12-4|TRBJ2-1|NA|few
TGTGCCAGCACCTTCGAGGCAGGGAAGAATGAGCAGTTCTTC
CASTFEAGKNEQFF
>TRBV3-1|TRBJ1-2|NA|NA
TGTGCCAGCAGCCAAGGGTTAGAGAATGGCTACACCTTC
CASSQGLENGYTF
>TRBV10-3|TRBJ1-1|NA|NA
TGTGCCATCACAGGTCCGGGGAACACTGAAGCTTTCTTT
CAITGPGNTEAFF
>TRBV13|TRBJ1-5|TRBD1|few
TGTGCCAGCAGCTTAGGAGGGACAGGGTATCGACAGCCCCAGCATTTT
CASSLGGTGYRQPQHF
>TRBV9|TRBJ2-1|NA|NA
TGTGCCAGCAGCGTAGTAACCAGCGATGAGCAGTTCTTC
CASSVVTSDEQFF